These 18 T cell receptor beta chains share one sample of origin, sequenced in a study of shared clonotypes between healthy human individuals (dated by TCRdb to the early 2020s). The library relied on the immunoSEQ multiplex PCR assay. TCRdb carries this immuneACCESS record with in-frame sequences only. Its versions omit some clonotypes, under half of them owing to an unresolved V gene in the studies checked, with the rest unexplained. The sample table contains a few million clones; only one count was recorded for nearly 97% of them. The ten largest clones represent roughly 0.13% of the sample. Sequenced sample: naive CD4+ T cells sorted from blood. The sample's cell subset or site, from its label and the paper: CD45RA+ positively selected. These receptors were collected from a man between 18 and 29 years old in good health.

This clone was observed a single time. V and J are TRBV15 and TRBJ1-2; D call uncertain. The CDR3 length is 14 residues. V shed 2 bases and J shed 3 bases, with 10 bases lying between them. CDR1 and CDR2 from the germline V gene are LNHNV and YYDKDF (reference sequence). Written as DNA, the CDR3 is TGTGCCACCAGCAGAAAGGGTAAAGACTATGGCTACACCTTC. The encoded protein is CATSRKGKDYGYTF.

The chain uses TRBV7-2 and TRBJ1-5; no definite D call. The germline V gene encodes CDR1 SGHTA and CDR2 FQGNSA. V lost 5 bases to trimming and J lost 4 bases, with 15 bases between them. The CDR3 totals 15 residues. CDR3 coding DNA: TGTGCCAGCAGCCGCAAAGACGGGCCAAATCAGCCCCAGCATTTT. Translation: CASSRKDGPNQPQHF.

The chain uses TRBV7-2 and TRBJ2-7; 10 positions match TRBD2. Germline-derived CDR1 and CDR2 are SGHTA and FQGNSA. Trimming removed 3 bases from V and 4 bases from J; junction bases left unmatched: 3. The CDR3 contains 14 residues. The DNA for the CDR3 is TGTGCCAGCAGCTTTGCTAGCGGGGGATACGAGCAGTACTTC. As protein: CASSFASGGYEQYF.

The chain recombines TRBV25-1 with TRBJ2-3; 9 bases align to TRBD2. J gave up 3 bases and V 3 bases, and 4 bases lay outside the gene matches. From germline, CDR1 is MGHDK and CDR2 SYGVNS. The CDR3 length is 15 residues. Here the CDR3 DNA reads TGTGCCAGCAGTGACCGCGGGGGGGGAACAGATACGCAGTATTTT. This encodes CASSDRGGGTDTQYF.

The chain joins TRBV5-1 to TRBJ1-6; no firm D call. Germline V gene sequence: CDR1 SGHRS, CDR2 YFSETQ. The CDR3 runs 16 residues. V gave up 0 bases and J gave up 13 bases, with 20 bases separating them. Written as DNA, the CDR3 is TGCGCCAGCAGCTTGGCTCCCCCGGAAGGGTTCAACCCCCTCCACTTT. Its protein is CASSLAPPEGFNPLHF.

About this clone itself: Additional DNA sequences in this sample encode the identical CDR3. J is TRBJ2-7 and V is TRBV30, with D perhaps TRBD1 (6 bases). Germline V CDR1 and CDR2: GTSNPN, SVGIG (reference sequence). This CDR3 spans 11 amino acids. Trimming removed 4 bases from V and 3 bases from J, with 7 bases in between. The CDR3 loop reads CAWKGDYEQYF. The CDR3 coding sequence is TGTGCCTGGAAGGGGGACTACGAGCAGTACTTC.

This chain's CDR3 is CAGGAYRADTQYF. DNA of the CDR3: TGTGCCGGGGGGGCCTACCGAGCAGATACGCAGTATTTT. The chain couples TRBV2 to TRBJ2-3; a possible D gene is TRBD2 (7 bases). CDR1 SNHLY and CDR2 FYNNEI come from the germline V gene. Trimming took off 11 bases at V and 4 bases at J, with 16 bases between the two ends. This CDR3 contains 13 residues. The entire variable domain, with the rest obtained from reference TRBV2 and TRBJ2-3, is as follows: EPEVTQTPSHQVTQMGQEVILRCVPISNHLYFYWYRQILGQKVEFLVSFYNNEISEKSEIFDDQFSVERPDGSNFTLKIRSTKLEDSAMYFCAGGAYRADTQYFGPGTRLTVL.

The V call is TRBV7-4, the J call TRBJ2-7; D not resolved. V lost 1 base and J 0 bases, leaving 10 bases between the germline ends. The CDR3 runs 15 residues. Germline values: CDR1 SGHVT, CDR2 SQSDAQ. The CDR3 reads CASSLEKGLSYEQYF. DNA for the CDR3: TGTGCCAGCAGCTTAGAGAAGGGCCTCTCCTACGAGCAGTACTTC.

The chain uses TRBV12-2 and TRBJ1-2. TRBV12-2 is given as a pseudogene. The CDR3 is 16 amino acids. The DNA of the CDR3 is TGTGCAAGTCGCTTAGGCCCCAGGGGACTTAACTATGGCTACACCTTC. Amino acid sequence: CASRLGPRGLNYGYTF.

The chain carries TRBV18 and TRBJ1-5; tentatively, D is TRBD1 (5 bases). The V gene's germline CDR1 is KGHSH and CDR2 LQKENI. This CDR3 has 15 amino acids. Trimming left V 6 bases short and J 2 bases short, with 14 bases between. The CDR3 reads CASSRQNGGNQPQHF. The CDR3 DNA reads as TGTGCCAGCTCTCGACAGAACGGGGGCAATCAGCCCCAGCATTTT.

The DNA for the CDR3 is TGTGCCAGCAGCCCGGGACTAGCGGGGGGGAAGCAGTTCTTC. Its protein product is CASSPGLAGGKQFF. The V call is TRBV7-2, the J call TRBJ2-1; 16 nucleotides line up with TRBD2. Trimming removed 5 bases from V and 11 bases from J; junction bases left unmatched: 3. This CDR3 region has 14 residues. Germline CDR1 SGHTA, CDR2 FQGNSA.

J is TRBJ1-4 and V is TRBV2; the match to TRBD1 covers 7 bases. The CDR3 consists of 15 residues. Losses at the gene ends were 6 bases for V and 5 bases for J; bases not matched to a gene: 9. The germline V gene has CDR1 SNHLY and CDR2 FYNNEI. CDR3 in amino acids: CASRIHQTGNEKLFF. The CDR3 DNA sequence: TGTGCCAGCAGGATACACCAGACAGGGAATGAAAAACTGTTTTTT.

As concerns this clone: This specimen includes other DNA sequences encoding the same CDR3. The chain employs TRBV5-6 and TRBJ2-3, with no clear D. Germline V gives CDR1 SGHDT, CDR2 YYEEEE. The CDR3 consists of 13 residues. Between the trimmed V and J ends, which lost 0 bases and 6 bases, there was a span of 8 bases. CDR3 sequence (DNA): TGTGCCAGCAGCTTGGGGTCGGCGGATACGCAGTATTTT. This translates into CASSLGSADTQYF.

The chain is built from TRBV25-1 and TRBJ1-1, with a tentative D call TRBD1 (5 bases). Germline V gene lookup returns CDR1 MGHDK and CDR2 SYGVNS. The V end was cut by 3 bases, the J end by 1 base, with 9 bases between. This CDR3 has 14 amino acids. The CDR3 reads CASSDGGGNTEAFF. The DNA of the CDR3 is TGTGCCAGCAGTGACGGTGGGGGGAACACTGAAGCTTTCTTT.

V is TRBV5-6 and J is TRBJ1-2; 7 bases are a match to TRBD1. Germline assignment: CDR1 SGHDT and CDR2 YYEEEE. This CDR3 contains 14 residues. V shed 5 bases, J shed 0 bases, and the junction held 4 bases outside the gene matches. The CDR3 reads CASRPGQSNYGYTF. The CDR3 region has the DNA TGTGCCAGCAGGCCGGGACAGTCTAACTATGGCTACACCTTC.

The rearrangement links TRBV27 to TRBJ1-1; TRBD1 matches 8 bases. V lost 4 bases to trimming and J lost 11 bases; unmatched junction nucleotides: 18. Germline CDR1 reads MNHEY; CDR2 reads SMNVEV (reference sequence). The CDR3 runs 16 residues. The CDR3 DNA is TGTGCCAGCAGTTGGGACAGGAGTACTAAACAACTGAAGGCTTTCTTT. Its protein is CASSWDRSTKQLKAFF.

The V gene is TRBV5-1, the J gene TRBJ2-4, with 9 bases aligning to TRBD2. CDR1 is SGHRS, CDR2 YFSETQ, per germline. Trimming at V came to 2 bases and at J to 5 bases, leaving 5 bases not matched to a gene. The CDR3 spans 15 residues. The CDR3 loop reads CASSFTGTSQNIQYF. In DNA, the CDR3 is TGCGCCAGCAGCTTTACCGGGACTAGCCAAAACATTCAGTACTTC.

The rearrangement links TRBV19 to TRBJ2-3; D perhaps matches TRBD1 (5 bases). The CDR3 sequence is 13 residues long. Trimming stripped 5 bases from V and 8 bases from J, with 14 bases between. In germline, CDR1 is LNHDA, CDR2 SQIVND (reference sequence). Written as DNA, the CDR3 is TGTGCCAGTAGTCGAGACCAGGGCCTTACGCAGTATTTT. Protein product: CASSRDQGLTQYF.